This T cell receptor beta chain was retrieved from a study of cytomegalovirus exposure and HLA in healthy donors. Amplification used 60 Vbeta primers and 13 Jbeta primers. Sequenced by immunoSEQ multiplex PCR; TCRdb stores in-frame clones only, minus some. Its listing shows about 170,000 clones. This CDR3 has 14 residues. V dropped 3 bases and J dropped 2 bases, with 10 bases sitting between them. The V gene's germline CDR1 is LNHDA and CDR2 SQIVND (reference sequence). Sequencing was carried out using PBMCs. V usage is TRBV19 and J usage is TRBJ2-5; D unresolved. The receptor comes from a woman aged 55-75 years in good health and CMV-seronegative. CDR3 sequence reads: CASSIQTGQETQYF. The CDR3 DNA sequence: TGTGCCAGTAGTATCCAGACCGGGCAAGAGACCCAGTACTTC.